Listed below are T cell receptor beta chains from one sample, sequenced in a study of blood T cell repertoires in COVID-19. Repertoires were generated with immunoSEQ multiplex PCR, while TCRdb's copy carries only in-frame clones and drops some. The sample lists roughly 700,000 clones; approximately 90% were seen once. Material for sequencing was peripheral blood. All receptors come from a woman between 18 and 29 years old with acute or convalescent COVID-19. CDR3s include the opening cysteine and the closing phenylalanine or tryptophan. Each record gives: D gene, J gene, V gene, clone size, CDR3 DNA, CDR3 protein. A D gene is named only where the DNA matches it firmly. Only some rows state a clone size, as once, few, many or a class for expanded clones.

d_call: TRBD1
j_call: TRBJ2-5
v_call: TRBV5-1
clone_size: -
cdr3_nt: TGCGCCAGCAGCTTGGTGGCTACAAGGACAGGGGGTGAGCTTTGGGTAGAGACCCAGTACTTC
cdr3_aa: CASSLVATRTGGELWVETQYF

d_call: TRBD2
j_call: TRBJ2-3
v_call: TRBV24-1
clone_size: -
cdr3_nt: TGTGCCACCAGTGATGAGCGGGGGGAATTAAGGCAGTATTTT
cdr3_aa: CATSDERGELRQYF

d_call: TRBD1
j_call: TRBJ2-3
v_call: TRBV24-1
clone_size: -
cdr3_nt: TGTGCCACCTCTCCGGGACAGGGGGTTGATACGCAGTATTTT
cdr3_aa: CATSPGQGVDTQYF

d_call: -
j_call: TRBJ1-3
v_call: TRBV11-2
clone_size: -
cdr3_nt: TGTGCCACCCATGGGGGACACTCTGGAAACACCATATATTTT
cdr3_aa: CATHGGHSGNTIYF

d_call: -
j_call: TRBJ2-7
v_call: TRBV5-8
clone_size: -
cdr3_nt: TGTGCCAGCAGCTTTGTACTTCACGAGCAGTACTTC
cdr3_aa: CASSFVLHEQYF

d_call: TRBD1
j_call: TRBJ1-1
v_call: TRBV7-6
clone_size: -
cdr3_nt: TGTGCCAGCAGCTTAGGGACAGGGAGGACTTCTGAAGCTTTCTTT
cdr3_aa: CASSLGTGRTSEAFF

d_call: -
j_call: TRBJ1-2
v_call: TRBV7-2
clone_size: -
cdr3_nt: TGTGCCAGCAGCCCGGGACAAGTCGAACTCAGCTTCTATGGCTACACCTTC
cdr3_aa: CASSPGQVELSFYGYTF

d_call: TRBD1
j_call: TRBJ2-1
v_call: TRBV15
clone_size: -
cdr3_nt: TGTGCCACCAAGGGGGACAGGGGGATCGTCAATGAGCAGTTCTTC
cdr3_aa: CATKGDRGIVNEQFF

d_call: TRBD1
j_call: TRBJ1-6
v_call: TRBV7-2
clone_size: -
cdr3_nt: TGTGCCAGCAGCCTGGGGGACAGTCCTTATAATTCACCCCTCCACTTT
cdr3_aa: CASSLGDSPYNSPLHF

d_call: -
j_call: TRBJ2-5
v_call: TRBV24-1
clone_size: -
cdr3_nt: TGTGCCACCAGTGACTCTCGGACAGTGGTGACCCAGTACTTC
cdr3_aa: CATSDSRTVVTQYF

d_call: TRBD2
j_call: TRBJ2-3
v_call: TRBV9
clone_size: -
cdr3_nt: TGTGCCTCTACGGGACTAGCGGGGGCCGCCGCCGGGGATACGCAGTATTTT
cdr3_aa: CASTGLAGAAAGDTQYF

d_call: TRBD1
j_call: TRBJ1-2
v_call: TRBV29-1
clone_size: -
cdr3_nt: TGCAGCGTTGAAAGACAGGGAATACGGGCAGGCTACACCTTC
cdr3_aa: CSVERQGIRAGYTF

d_call: TRBD2
j_call: TRBJ2-2
v_call: TRBV9
clone_size: once
cdr3_nt: TGTGCCAGCAGCGGAAGCGGGGTAGGGGAGCTGTTTTTT
cdr3_aa: CASSGSGVGELFF

d_call: TRBD1
j_call: TRBJ1-4
v_call: TRBV28
clone_size: -
cdr3_nt: TGTGCCAGCAGTCAGACAGGGGGCTTTGAAAAACTGTTTTTT
cdr3_aa: CASSQTGGFEKLFF

d_call: -
j_call: TRBJ1-5
v_call: TRBV11-2
clone_size: -
cdr3_nt: TGTGCCAGCAGCGGTGACAGTGGACAGCCCCAGCATTTT
cdr3_aa: CASSGDSGQPQHF

d_call: -
j_call: TRBJ1-3
v_call: TRBV5-8
clone_size: -
cdr3_nt: TGTGCCAGCAGCTTGGGTCAGGGTTTTGGAAACACCATATATTTT
cdr3_aa: CASSLGQGFGNTIYF

d_call: -
j_call: TRBJ1-4
v_call: TRBV6-5
clone_size: -
cdr3_nt: TGTGCCAGCAGGCGACGGGAGGCGGGTGAAAAACTGTTTTTT
cdr3_aa: CASRRREAGEKLFF

d_call: TRBD1
j_call: TRBJ1-2
v_call: TRBV13
clone_size: -
cdr3_nt: TGTGCCAGCAGCTTCCCTTCGCTGGACAGGGGTGATGGCTACACCTTC
cdr3_aa: CASSFPSLDRGDGYTF

d_call: TRBD1
j_call: TRBJ1-5
v_call: TRBV6-5
clone_size: -
cdr3_nt: TGTGCCAGCAGCACCGGGACAGCTCATCAGCCCCAGCATTTT
cdr3_aa: CASSTGTAHQPQHF

d_call: TRBD2
j_call: TRBJ2-3
v_call: TRBV6-6
clone_size: -
cdr3_nt: TGTGCCAGCAGTCGCGCTCACGGGGGGGTGACGACAGATACGCAGTATTTT
cdr3_aa: CASSRAHGGVTTDTQYF

d_call: TRBD1
j_call: TRBJ1-2
v_call: TRBV27
clone_size: -
cdr3_nt: TGTGCCAGCAGTTTATCCATTACAGGGGACGTATATGGCTACACCTTC
cdr3_aa: CASSLSITGDVYGYTF

d_call: TRBD1
j_call: TRBJ1-1
v_call: TRBV19
clone_size: -
cdr3_nt: TGTGCCAGTAGTATCCGACAGGGGGTAAGAACTGAAGCTTTCTTT
cdr3_aa: CASSIRQGVRTEAFF

d_call: TRBD1
j_call: TRBJ1-1
v_call: TRBV30
clone_size: -
cdr3_nt: TGTGCCTGGAGTATGGACAGGAGGAACACTGAAGCTTTCTTT
cdr3_aa: CAWSMDRRNTEAFF

d_call: -
j_call: TRBJ2-7
v_call: TRBV7-3
clone_size: few
cdr3_nt: TGTGCCAGCAGCTTTTTGGGAGGTGGGGAGCAGTACTTC
cdr3_aa: CASSFLGGGEQYF

d_call: TRBD1
j_call: TRBJ1-6
v_call: TRBV3-1/TRBV3-2
clone_size: once
cdr3_nt: TGTGCCAGCAGCCTTGGGGAAGGGACAGGGAATAATTCACCCCTCCACTTT
cdr3_aa: CASSLGEGTGNNSPLHF

d_call: -
j_call: TRBJ1-4
v_call: TRBV19
clone_size: -
cdr3_nt: TGTGCCAGTAGTATCCTAAGATCAACTAATGAAAAACTGTTTTTT
cdr3_aa: CASSILRSTNEKLFF

d_call: -
j_call: TRBJ2-5
v_call: TRBV2
clone_size: -
cdr3_nt: TGTGCCAGCAGTGAAATAGGGGTCCAAGAGACCCAGTACTTC
cdr3_aa: CASSEIGVQETQYF

d_call: TRBD1
j_call: TRBJ1-1
v_call: TRBV7-2
clone_size: -
cdr3_nt: TGTGCCAGCAGCCTGGGACAGACTAACACTGAAGCTTTCTTT
cdr3_aa: CASSLGQTNTEAFF

d_call: TRBD1
j_call: TRBJ1-2
v_call: TRBV3-1/TRBV3-2
clone_size: -
cdr3_nt: TGTGCCAGCAGCCCCCGGGACAGTCCTAACTATGGCTACACCTTC
cdr3_aa: CASSPRDSPNYGYTF

d_call: TRBD1
j_call: TRBJ1-5
v_call: TRBV7-8
clone_size: -
cdr3_nt: TGTGCCAGCAGCCCATACCGGACAGGGAGGAATCAGCCCCAGCATTTT
cdr3_aa: CASSPYRTGRNQPQHF

d_call: -
j_call: TRBJ1-2
v_call: TRBV2
clone_size: -
cdr3_nt: TGTGCCAGCAGTGGGTATGAGGATGGCTACACCTTC
cdr3_aa: CASSGYEDGYTF

d_call: -
j_call: TRBJ1-6
v_call: TRBV30
clone_size: -
cdr3_nt: TGTGCCTGGAGTGGGGTGGGTCAGGGCGCCGGTTCACCCCTCCACTTT
cdr3_aa: CAWSGVGQGAGSPLHF

d_call: TRBD1
j_call: TRBJ2-5
v_call: TRBV19
clone_size: -
cdr3_nt: TGTGCCACAGCGGACAGGGTAGAACAAGAGACCCAGTACTTC
cdr3_aa: CATADRVEQETQYF

d_call: -
j_call: TRBJ1-1
v_call: TRBV12-5
clone_size: -
cdr3_nt: TGTGCTAGTGGTCTCTACCGGGGACTTTTCCCAGACACTGAAGCTTTCTTT
cdr3_aa: CASGLYRGLFPDTEAFF

d_call: -
j_call: TRBJ1-2
v_call: TRBV5-8
clone_size: -
cdr3_nt: TGTGCCAGCATCGAAAGAGACTATGGCTACACCTTC
cdr3_aa: CASIERDYGYTF

d_call: -
j_call: TRBJ1-5
v_call: TRBV7-2
clone_size: -
cdr3_nt: TGTGCCAGCAGCTTAGTGTGGGGGGGCAGGGAGCCCCAGCATTTT
cdr3_aa: CASSLVWGGREPQHF

d_call: TRBD2
j_call: TRBJ2-2
v_call: TRBV9
clone_size: -
cdr3_nt: TGTGCCAGCAGCGTTGGGGGGGGAAGGGCCGGGGAGCTGTTTTTT
cdr3_aa: CASSVGGGRAGELFF